The rows below give T cell receptor beta chains drawn from one sample of a study of shared clonotypes between healthy human individuals. Using immunoSEQ multiplex PCR, the repertoire was profiled, and TCRdb retains in-frame clones only, with some absent. The sample includes roughly 2,500,000 clones, more than 85% of them seen just once. Sequenced: naive CD4+ T cells from PBMCs. Receptor source: a man aged 18 to 35 in good health. Some clones in this sample may be carry-over from other donors' samples. Each CDR3 is given with its conserved first and last residue. A D gene is named only where the DNA matches it firmly. The size entry is marked missing in some rows and otherwise reads once, few, many or a size class.

cdr3_aa cdr3_nt d_call clone_size v_call cdr3_length j_call
CASSQRRIANYGYTF TGCGCCAGCAGCCAACGTCGGATAGCTAACTATGGCTACACCTTC NA NA TRBV4-1 15 TRBJ1-2
CASSPYRRDTQYF TGTGCCAGCAGCCCTTACCGTAGAGATACGCAGTATTTT NA NA TRBV28 13 TRBJ2-3
CASSPSVSSGNTIYF TGTGCCAGCTCTCCAAGTGTGAGCTCTGGAAACACCATATATTTT NA NA TRBV18 15 TRBJ1-3
CASSPGEGQPQHF TGTGCCAGCAGCCCAGGGGAGGGACAGCCCCAGCATTTT NA NA TRBV7-3 13 TRBJ1-5
CASSTGAVKFHF TGTGCCAGTAGTACGGGGGCGGTAAAATTTCATTTT NA NA TRBV19 12 TRBJ1-5
CSVGRVSPGAFF TGCAGCGTGGGCAGGGTGTCCCCAGGGGCTTTCTTT NA NA TRBV29-1 12 TRBJ1-1
CASSPFVTTFRETQYF TGTGCCAGCTCACCATTTGTGACCACTTTTCGAGAGACCCAGTACTTC NA NA TRBV18 16 TRBJ2-5
CASSVRTEDQPQHF TGCGCCAGCAGCGTAAGGACAGAAGATCAGCCCCAGCATTTT NA NA TRBV4-1 14 TRBJ1-5
CASSFSPSPNYGYTF TGTGCCAGCAGCTTTTCTCCTAGTCCAAACTATGGCTACACCTTC NA NA TRBV5-5 15 TRBJ1-2
CASSQGVTNYGYTF TGTGCCAGCAGTCAGGGGGTGACCAACTATGGCTACACCTTC TRBD1 NA TRBV28 14 TRBJ1-2
CASSLLGNLQPQHF TGTGCCAGCAGTTTACTGGGGAACCTGCAGCCCCAGCATTTT NA NA TRBV28 14 TRBJ1-5
CASTPPGRELFF TGTGCCAGCACCCCGCCAGGCCGGGAGCTGTTTTTT NA NA TRBV28 12 TRBJ2-2
CASSSQPVTGSGDTQYF TGTGCCAGCAGCTCACAACCAGTGACAGGGAGTGGGGATACGCAGTATTTT TRBD1 NA TRBV7-6 17 TRBJ2-3
CASSPRIEGLSGNTIYF TGTGCCAGCTCACCAAGAATTGAGGGTCTCTCTGGAAACACCATATATTTT NA NA TRBV18 17 TRBJ1-3
CASSQGRTDTQYF TGCGCCAGCAGCCAAGGTCGCACAGATACGCAGTATTTT NA NA TRBV4-3 13 TRBJ2-3
CASSPGETQYF TGTGCCAGCTCACCGGGAGAGACCCAGTACTTC NA NA TRBV18 11 TRBJ2-5
CASSYSGAGGTEAFF TGTGCCAGCAGTTACTCAGGGGCCGGGGGAACTGAAGCTTTCTTT NA NA TRBV6-6 15 TRBJ1-1
CASSGADGVGTQYF TGTGCCAGCAGCGGAGCAGACGGAGTAGGTACGCAGTATTTT NA NA TRBV9 14 TRBJ2-3
CASSPEVGFGKLFF TGCGCCAGCAGCCCGGAGGTGGGTTTCGGAAAACTGTTTTTT NA NA TRBV5-1 14 TRBJ1-4
CASKGSGRVPNTGELFF TGTGCCAGCAAGGGTAGCGGGAGAGTTCCGAACACCGGGGAGCTGTTTTTT TRBD2 NA TRBV9 17 TRBJ2-2
CASSYSRRDDTYEQYF TGTGCCAGCAGTTACTCCCGGCGGGACGACACCTACGAGCAGTACTTC NA NA TRBV6-5 16 TRBJ2-7
CASWGEGRDIQYF TGTGCCAGTTGGGGGGAGGGCCGAGACATTCAGTACTTC TRBD2 NA TRBV28 13 TRBJ2-4
CASGFSGQPQHF TGTGCTAGTGGTTTCTCGGGGCAGCCCCAGCATTTT NA NA TRBV12-5 12 TRBJ1-5
CASSPHPQSYEQYF TGCGCCAGCAGCCCGCATCCCCAGTCCTACGAGCAGTACTTC NA NA TRBV4-3 14 TRBJ2-7
CASSQRAGAGEQYF TGCGCCAGCAGCCAACGCGCGGGAGCGGGCGAGCAGTACTTC TRBD2 NA TRBV4-1 14 TRBJ2-7
CASSVASNQPQHF TGTGCCAGCAGTGTAGCTAGCAATCAGCCCCAGCATTTT NA NA TRBV6-1 13 TRBJ1-5
CASSYDPWTHYEQYF TGTGCCAGCAGCTACGATCCATGGACTCACTACGAGCAGTACTTC NA once TRBV5-4 15 TRBJ2-7
CASSVGQGQETQYF TGCGCCAGCAGCGTCGGACAGGGACAAGAGACCCAGTACTTC TRBD1 NA TRBV5-1 14 TRBJ2-5
CARSYRDRGKDTEAFF TGTGCCAGAAGCTACCGGGACAGGGGGAAGGACACTGAAGCTTTCTTT TRBD1 NA TRBV5-3 16 TRBJ1-1
CASSPLQFMNTEAFF TGTGCCAGCAGCCCGCTACAATTCATGAACACTGAAGCTTTCTTT NA NA TRBV27 15 TRBJ1-1
CASSPPSGPEKLFF TGTGCCAGCAGCCCCCCCTCAGGGCCTGAAAAACTGTTTTTT NA NA TRBV9 14 TRBJ1-4
CASSLRLAGGRGPNTGELFF TGTGCCAGCAGTTTAAGGCTAGCGGGAGGACGCGGACCTAACACCGGGGAGCTGTTTTTT TRBD2 NA TRBV27 20 TRBJ2-2
CASMGVTEAFF TGTGCCAGCATGGGTGTTACTGAAGCTTTCTTT NA NA TRBV28 11 TRBJ1-1
CASSAAKGTGPYEQYF TGTGCCAGCAGCGCCGCTAAAGGGACAGGGCCTTACGAGCAGTACTTC TRBD1 NA TRBV7-9 16 TRBJ2-7
CASSLERGGEQYF TGCGCCAGCAGCTTGGAGCGGGGGGGAGAGCAGTACTTC TRBD2 NA TRBV5-1 13 TRBJ2-7
CASNRRRNTEAFF TGTGCCAGCAACCGCAGGAGGAACACTGAAGCTTTCTTT NA NA TRBV2 13 TRBJ1-1
CASSQDRGEGRETQYF TGTGCCAGCAGCCAAGATAGGGGAGAGGGCAGGGAGACCCAGTACTTC NA once TRBV4-2 16 TRBJ2-5
CATSRLDEQFF TGTGCCACCAGCAGGCTCGATGAGCAGTTCTTC NA NA TRBV15 11 TRBJ2-1
CASSSQYRGTYGYTF TGTGCCAGCAGTTCACAATACAGGGGTACCTATGGCTACACCTTC TRBD1 NA TRBV28 15 TRBJ1-2
CASSPRGNQNTGELFF TGTGCCAGCTCACCTAGGGGGAACCAAAACACCGGGGAGCTGTTTTTT NA NA TRBV18 16 TRBJ2-2
CASSPRTSGRRSYNEQFF TGTGCCAGCAGTCCCCGGACTAGCGGGAGGCGGTCCTACAATGAGCAGTTCTTC TRBD2 NA TRBV27 18 TRBJ2-1
CASSLLSVGQQNQPQHF TGTGCCAGCAGCCTACTTAGTGTCGGGCAGCAAAATCAGCCCCAGCATTTT NA NA TRBV21-1 17 TRBJ1-5
CASTRGSSYNEQFF TGTGCCAGCACCCGAGGTAGCTCCTACAATGAGCAGTTCTTC NA many TRBV14 14 TRBJ2-1
CASTGQVASGANVLTF TGCGCCAGCACCGGACAGGTAGCGTCTGGGGCCAACGTCCTGACTTTC TRBD1 NA TRBV5-1 16 TRBJ2-6
CASSPSALGASGNTIYF TGTGCCAGCAGCCCCAGTGCGTTGGGGGCTTCTGGAAACACCATATATTTT NA NA TRBV7-2 17 TRBJ1-3
CASSWDVTDTQYF TGTGCCAGCAGTTGGGATGTCACAGATACGCAGTATTTT NA NA TRBV6-5 13 TRBJ2-3
CASSPRLLDEQYF TGTGCCAGCAGCCCCCGGCTCTTGGACGAGCAGTACTTC NA NA TRBV7-2 13 TRBJ2-7